Ten or more counts support the clone carrying this T cell receptor (beta chain). This specimen belongs to a study of T cells in Graves' hyperthyroidism and ophthalmopathy. The CDR3 consists of 13 residues. Germline CDR1 reads SGHTA; CDR2 reads FQGTGA. Trimming pared 3 bases from V and 8 bases from J, leaving 10 bases between. Amplification targeted TCR beta CDR3 regions from RNA transcripts. The primer set for the first-round RT-PCR of the TCR CDR3 was HTBI. MiXCR, applied by TCRdb to the multiplex PCR reads, yields one record per CDR3 protein. Of 600,000 to 800,000 distinct CDR3 sequences listed, 35% are singletons.

The source of this sequence is a middle-aged woman with Graves' hyperthyroidism. The V gene is TRBV7-3, the J gene TRBJ1-4; no firm D call. The source material was blood. The CDR3 nucleotides are TGTGCCAGCAGCTTCGTACACGGCGAAAAACTGTTTTTT. It codes for CASSFVHGEKLFF. Looking up the rest from reference TRBV7-3 and TRBJ1-4 gives the full variable domain: GAGVSQTPSNKVTEKGKYVELRCDPISGHTALYWYRQSLGQGPEFLIYFQGTGAADDSGLPNDRFFAVRPEGSVSTLKIQRTERGDSAVYLCASSFVHGEKLFFGSGTQLSVL.